This T cell receptor (beta chain) was obtained from a study of neurological immune-mediated disorders. This clonotype was counted at least ten times. The V gene's germline CDR1 is DFQATT and CDR2 SNEGSKA (reference sequence). The CDR3 has 16 residues. V was cut by 1 base and J by 5 bases, with 20 bases left in between. The authors made cDNA by 5'RACE with 10-nucleotide random UMIs. TCRdb analysed the 5' RACE reads with MiXCR anew, one entry per CDR3 protein. The table lists fewer than 50,000 distinct CDR3 sequences, about 15% of them singletons. The T cells used for sorted libraries numbered 1 million, either CD4+ or CD8+.

The chain uses TRBV20-1 and TRBJ1-1, with a tentative D call TRBD1 (5 bases). This TCR was recovered from a woman aged 60-75 years with HTLV-1-associated myelopathy (HAM/TSP). The source material was CD4+ T cells from blood. The CDR3 region has the DNA TGCAGTGCTAGAGGCTTGGGGGGGAGGGGACGGACTGAAGCTTTCTTT. Protein sequence: CSARGLGGRGRTEAFF.